The 9 T cell receptor beta chains reported below all come from one sample, sequenced in a study of T cells in tuberculosis. Produced via immunoSEQ multiplex PCR; TCRdb's table is partial and in-frame only. The sample holds approximately 59,000 clones, 81% seen once. Thawed, overnight-rested PBMC were stained with GMM-loaded CD1B tetramer, viability dye and anti-CD3, then sorted. C32 glucose monomycolate from Rhodococcus equi was loaded onto the CD1B tetramers. Sample: CD1b-GMM tetramer-negative cells sorted from PBMCs. All receptors come from an adult woman with latent tuberculosis.

This chain links TRBV2 with TRBJ1-2; tentatively, D is TRBD1 (6 bases). Germline V gene data show CDR1 as SNHLY and CDR2 as FYNNEI. CDR3 length equals 14 residues. Trimming pared 4 bases from V and 0 bases from J, leaving 9 bases between. CDR3 nucleotide sequence: TGTGCCAGCAGTGCGCAGGGGACTAACTATGGCTACACCTTC. This encodes CASSAQGTNYGYTF.

This clone was observed once. This chain joins TRBV6-5 and TRBJ2-3; TRBD2 is a possible D gene (5 bases). V was trimmed by 6 bases and J by 5 bases, leaving 9 bases between them. This CDR3 spans 12 amino acids. The germline CDR1 and CDR2 sequences are MNHEY and SVGAGI. CDR3 protein: CASSLRGDTQYF. The CDR3 DNA reads TGTGCCAGCAGCCTCCGGGGAGATACGCAGTATTTT.

The chain is built from TRBV5-1 and TRBJ1-1, with no clear D. From germline, CDR1 is SGHRS and CDR2 YFSETQ. With 2 bases removed from V and 2 bases from J, the gap between germline ends came to 10 bases. The CDR3 totals 14 residues. In DNA form, the CDR3 reads TGCGCCAGCAGCTTTCTTACAGCCAACACTGAAGCTTTCTTT. Translation: CASSFLTANTEAFF.

The chain combines TRBV14 with TRBJ1-2; tentatively, D is TRBD1 (6 bases). CDR1 and CDR2 (germline): SGHDN, FVKESK. The CDR3 covers 14 residues. The V gene lost 4 bases and the J gene lost 3 bases, with 12 bases spanning the gap. The CDR3 nucleotides are TGTGCCAGCAGCCCAAGGACAGCCTACTATGGCTACACCTTC. Translated: CASSPRTAYYGYTF.

This chain's CDR3 is CTSSQDNQRDFTGELFF. In DNA form, the CDR3 reads TGCACCAGCAGCCAAGATAACCAGCGGGACTTCACCGGGGAGCTGTTTTTT. The gene calls are TRBV1 and TRBJ2-2; TRBD2, the table's D call, lacks a check against the DNA. TRBV1 constitutes a pseudogene. This CDR3 is 17 amino acids long.

The chain couples TRBV5-1 to TRBJ2-3; 10 bases agree with TRBD1. J was trimmed by 4 bases and V by 4 bases; bases with no gene match: 12. This CDR3 comprises 17 residues. The V gene's germline CDR1 is SGHRS and CDR2 YFSETQ. The CDR3, as DNA: TGCGCCAGCAGCCCCACGACAGGGGGCAGGAGGGCAGATACGCAGTATTTT. The encoded protein is CASSPTTGGRRADTQYF. Looking up the rest from reference TRBV5-1 and TRBJ2-3 gives the full variable domain: KAGVTQTPRYLIKTRGQQVTLSCSPISGHRSVSWYQQTPGQGLQFLFEYFSETQRNKGNFPGRFSGRQFSNSRSEMNVSTLELGDSALYLCASSPTTGGRRADTQYFGPGTRLTVL.

The chain links TRBV9 to TRBJ1-6; D remains unclear. Germline V gene data show CDR1 as SGDLS and CDR2 as YYNGEE. Trimming cost V 3 bases and J 5 bases, with 12 bases left between them. This CDR3 has 15 amino acids. The CDR3 region is CASSAGNPDNSPLHF. The CDR3 DNA reads as TGTGCCAGCAGCGCGGGTAATCCCGATAATTCACCCCTCCACTTT.

Worth noting for this clone: In the same sample, other DNA sequences code for this CDR3. This sequence joins TRBV29-1 and TRBJ1-5; D uncertain. The germline gives CDR1 SQVTM, CDR2 ANQGSEA. The V gene lost 4 bases and the J gene lost 3 bases, with 10 bases spanning the gap. CDR3 size: 13 residues. This chain's CDR3 is CSVGGQSNQPQHF. CDR3 DNA sequence: TGCAGCGTTGGAGGCCAGTCCAATCAGCCCCAGCATTTT.

The chain recombines TRBV6-5 with TRBJ1-5; maybe TRBD1 (6 bases). The germline V gene encodes CDR1 MNHEY and CDR2 SVGAGI. Trimming removed 6 bases from V and 4 bases from J, with 16 bases in between. The CDR3 is 15 residues long. CDR3 protein: CASRRRQAGNQPQHF. In nucleotides, the CDR3 is TGTGCCAGCAGACGCAGACAGGCAGGTAATCAGCCCCAGCATTTT.